This record looks at one T cell receptor (beta chain) sequence and its context. The V and J ends lost 0 bases and 3 bases respectively, with 17 bases between them. The CDR3 is 17 residues long. Germline loops: CDR1 MDHEN, CDR2 SYDVKM. This specimen belongs to a study of blood T cell repertoires in COVID-19. Using immunoSEQ multiplex PCR, the repertoire was profiled, and TCRdb retains in-frame clones only, with some absent. The sample yields some 270,000 clones, about 89% seen once. This sequence was found in a man aged 40-55 years with active or convalescent COVID-19. The chain couples TRBV28 to TRBJ1-2, with a possible D match to TRBD1 (5 bases). The material sequenced was peripheral blood. The CDR3 sequence: CASSLWAGKWSDYGYTF. The DNA of the CDR3 is TGTGCCAGCAGTTTATGGGCAGGGAAATGGAGCGACTATGGCTACACCTTC.